Below are 17 T cell receptor beta chains sequenced from a single sample in a study of CD8+ T cells in alopecia areata. Noted treatment: oral pan-JAK inhibitor, 5-10 mg twice daily. RNA, once extracted, was reverse transcribed into cDNA for use as the sequencing template. Repertoires were generated with immunoSEQ multiplex PCR, while TCRdb's copy carries only in-frame clones and drops some. The top ten hold roughly 1.2% of the sample, which has approximately 210,000 clones, over 60% seen once. Source: CD4+ T cells sorted from blood, taken at approximately week 42, from a patient treated with tofacitinib. All receptors derive from a human donor with alopecia areata.

The chain joins TRBV5-1 to TRBJ2-1; D unresolved. Trimming took 0 bases from V and 5 from J, leaving 9 bases between them. The CDR3 runs 14 residues. Germline V gene data show CDR1 as SGHRS and CDR2 as YFSETQ. CDR3 protein: CASSLDVYDNEQFF. Written as DNA, the CDR3 is TGCGCCAGCAGCTTGGACGTCTACGACAATGAGCAGTTCTTC.

The V and J genes are TRBV21-1 and TRBJ1-4. TRBV21-1 is a pseudogene segment. The CDR3 has 11 amino acids. Here the CDR3 reads CASSKGSQLFF. DNA for the CDR3: TGTGCCAGCAGCAAAGGGTCACAACTGTTTTTT.

CDR3 region: CASSPRQGGCTF. In DNA, the CDR3 is TGTGCCAGCAGCCCCAGACAGGGTGGTTGCACCTTC. This sequence joins TRBV6-6 and TRBJ1-2, with 7 bases fitting TRBD1. Germline V gene data show CDR1 as MNHNY and CDR2 as SVGAGI (reference sequence). The CDR3 contains 12 residues. After removal of 6 bases from V and 13 bases from J, the junction contained 11 bases not matched to a gene.

This clone appeared once. The rearrangement uses TRBV6-6 and TRBJ1-5, with D hard to call. The CDR3 contains 14 residues. Deletions cut 5 bases from V and 0 bases from J, with 8 bases between. Looked up from germline, CDR1 is MNHNY and CDR2 is SVGAGI (reference sequence). The DNA of the CDR3 is TGTGCCAGCAGTACAGAGTATAGCAATCAGCCCCAGCATTTT. This codes for CASSTEYSNQPQHF.

The rearrangement uses TRBV7-3 and TRBJ2-5, with 13 bases lining up with TRBD2. CDR1 is SGHTA, CDR2 FQGTGA, per germline. With V trimmed by 3 bases and J by 5 bases, 6 bases remained unmatched. CDR3 length: 16 residues. The DNA of the CDR3 is TGTGCCAGCAGCTTGGGACTAGCGGGGATCGGGGAGACCCAGTACTTC. Protein: CASSLGLAGIGETQYF.

J is TRBJ2-6 and V is TRBV30; 10 bases agree with TRBD2. This CDR3 has 20 residues. With 0 bases clipped from V and 3 bases from J, the junction kept 14 bases outside the gene matches. Germline V gene lookup returns CDR1 GTSNPN and CDR2 SVGIG (reference sequence). The CDR3 here is CAWSVIPLFSGGHGANVLTF. The CDR3 nucleotides read TGTGCCTGGAGTGTAATTCCTTTGTTTAGCGGGGGGCATGGGGCCAACGTCCTGACTTTC. The full variable domain, completed using reference TRBV30 and TRBJ2-6, is SQTIHQWPATLVQPVGSPLSLECTVEGTSNPNLYWYRQAAGRGLQLLFYSVGIGQISSEVPQNLSASRPQDRQFILSSKKLLLSDSGFYLCAWSVIPLFSGGHGANVLTFGAGSRLTVL.

This clone was counted a few times. The chain combines TRBV29-1 with TRBJ2-7; D possibly corresponds to TRBD1 (5 bases). Trimming took off 1 base at V and 2 bases at J, with 12 bases between the two ends. Germline V gene lookup returns CDR1 SQVTM and CDR2 ANQGSEA. The CDR3 spans 14 residues. CDR3 protein: CSVEVTESPYEQYF. The CDR3 DNA sequence: TGCAGCGTTGAAGTGACAGAGTCGCCCTACGAGCAGTACTTC.

J is TRBJ1-5 and V is TRBV28; D unclear. The germline V gene has CDR1 MDHEN and CDR2 SYDVKM. Trimming took 3 bases from V and 5 from J, leaving 8 bases between them. The CDR3 spans 13 residues. CDR3 in DNA: TGTGCCAGCAGTTTGGTCGGGGATCAGCCCCAGCATTTT. Its translation is CASSLVGDQPQHF.

The gene calls are TRBV7-2 and TRBJ1-5; no reliable D call. With 5 bases removed from V and 0 bases from J, the gap between germline ends came to 5 bases. Germline CDR1 is SGHTA and CDR2 is FQGNSA. CDR3 length: 13 amino acids. The CDR3 is CASSRNSNQPQHF. The CDR3 DNA follows: TGTGCCAGCAGCCGCAATAGCAATCAGCCCCAGCATTTT.

This sequence joins TRBV11-2 and TRBJ2-1, with D maybe TRBD1 (6 bases). V lost 7 bases and J lost 8, with 15 bases in between. Germline CDR1 and CDR2: SGHAT and FQNNGV. The CDR3 is made up of 13 amino acids. The DNA for the CDR3 is TGTGCCAGCAAGATTCAGGGGTGGGATGAGCAGTTCTTC. Amino acid sequence: CASKIQGWDEQFF.

The chain employs TRBV28 and TRBJ1-1; D call uncertain. V lost 3 bases to trimming and J lost 5 bases, with 7 bases between them. The CDR3 runs to 12 residues. Germline V lookup: CDR1 MDHEN, CDR2 SYDVKM. Here the CDR3 DNA reads TGTGCCAGCAGTTTTCGGGCGACTGAAGCTTTCTTT. Translation gives CASSFRATEAFF.

J is TRBJ2-5 and V is TRBV5-1, with D tentatively TRBD1 (6 bases). V was trimmed by 0 bases and J by 3 bases, leaving 21 bases between them. The CDR3 is made up of 18 amino acids. The germline V gene has CDR1 SGHRS and CDR2 YFSETQ. In DNA, the CDR3 is TGCGCCAGCAGCTTGGGCCAACGATCGGGACAATGGGAAGAGACCCAGTACTTC. This translates into CASSLGQRSGQWEETQYF.

The chain recombines TRBV5-1 with TRBJ1-6; D might be TRBD1 (6 bases). This CDR3 has 12 amino acids. V lost 5 bases and J 16 bases, leaving 16 bases between the germline ends. Germline CDR1 is SGHRS and CDR2 is YFSETQ. CDR3 sequence reads: CASSLTGTELHF. CDR3 nucleotides: TGCGCCAGCAGTCTAACAGGGACGGAACTCCACTTT.

The genes are TRBV6-1 and TRBJ2-7, with a weak D call TRBD1 (5 bases). Trimming took off 2 bases at V and 0 bases at J, with 14 bases between the two ends. The germline V gene has CDR1 MNHNS and CDR2 SASEGT. The CDR3 covers 16 residues. CDR3 loop: CASSEMYRQSSYEQYF. CDR3 bases: TGTGCCAGCAGTGAAATGTACAGGCAGAGCTCCTACGAGCAGTACTTC.

Worth noting for this clone: The identical CDR3 is also encoded by other nucleotide sequences in the sample. The chain is built from TRBV4-2 and TRBJ2-6, with a possible D match to TRBD1 (5 bases). The CDR3 has 16 amino acids. Deletions cut 0 bases from V and 4 bases from J, with 10 bases between. The germline V gene has CDR1 LGHNA and CDR2 YNFKEQ. CDR3 bases: TGTGCCAGCAGCCAAGAAGGCAGGGCCGGGGCCAACGTCCTGACTTTC. Its translation: CASSQEGRAGANVLTF.

The genes are TRBV5-6 and TRBJ2-7; TRBD1 agrees at 7 bases. This CDR3 region has 15 residues. Per germline, CDR1 SGHDT and CDR2 YYEEEE. Germline trimming cut 3 bases from V and 2 bases from J; bases unmatched to any gene: 8. CDR3 coding DNA: TGTGCCAGCAGCTCCTATACAGGGGATACCTACGAGCAGTACTTC. The encoded protein is CASSSYTGDTYEQYF.

To note about this clone: This specimen includes other DNA sequences encoding the same CDR3. V usage is TRBV18 and J usage is TRBJ2-6; the D is unclear. The CDR3 runs to 14 residues. Trimming stripped 3 bases from V and 0 bases from J, with 3 bases between. Germline V CDR1 and CDR2: KGHSH, LQKENI. CDR3 amino acids: CASSPSSGANVLTF. The CDR3, as DNA: TGTGCCAGCTCACCCAGCTCTGGGGCCAACGTCCTGACTTTC.